This T cell receptor (beta chain) appears in the sequencing data of a study of T cell responses to AZD1222 COVID-19 vaccine. The protocol was immunoSEQ multiplex PCR, while the TCRdb copy is restricted to in-frame clones and leaves out a portion. The table has some 150,000 clones, approximately 91% seen once. Turning to this clone: The antigen remains undetermined.

Study results and caveats: Mapped onto spike, vaccine-associated CD4 TCRs spanned it and were dominant at 160-218 and 743-854. Most donors were white British and more were female, and clonal diversity was possibly underestimated. Repertoire sampling was restricted to post-peak T cell response timepoints.

The CDR3 has 12 amino acids. Trimming took 5 bases from V and 2 from J, leaving 5 bases between them. Germline CDR1 and CDR2: MNHEY and SVGAGI. Sample: peripheral blood, taken 28 days after the second AZD1222 dose. The clonotype comes from an adult who received the AZD1222 COVID-19 vaccine. This chain joins TRBV6-5 and TRBJ2-3; D unclear. Written as DNA, the CDR3 is TGTGCCAGCAGTACCCACACAGATACGCAGTATTTT. Translated: CASSTHTDTQYF.